A single sample is the source of the 21 T cell receptor beta chains below, sequenced in a study of tissue T cells after allogeneic stem cell transplantation. Measured with immunoSEQ multiplex PCR; TCRdb has only the in-frame clones, and not every one. The sample has a few thousand clones, roughly 48% seen once. Time point here: mouse harvest day 7 after allogeneic transplant. Each mouse received 10^7 T-cell-depleted marrow cells plus 10^6 splenic CD5+ T cells by tail vein. Sequenced: gut tissue. The source of these receptors is a female BALB/c mouse given C57BL/6 T cells with graft-versus-host disease after an allogeneic hematopoietic cell transplant.

This clone came up a few times. Genes and germline come from the mouse. The read terminates 1 residue ahead of where the CDR3 ends, so the germline J gene completes it. This chain links TRBV13-2 with TRBJ2-5; the D is unclear. From germline, CDR1 is NNHNN and CDR2 SYGAGS (reference sequence). Trimming took off 2 bases at V and 0 bases at J, with 7 bases between the two ends. This CDR3 comprises 14 residues. The CDR3 here is CASGETLNQDTQYF. The CDR3 bases that were read are TGTGCCAGCGGTGAAACACTTAACCAAGACACCCAGTAC.

Worth noting for this clone: Gene names refer to mouse genes. The missing CDR3 end, 1 residue past where the read stops, is filled in from the germline J gene. V usage is TRBV23 and J usage is TRBJ1-1; the D call of TRBD1 is as the table states it, not checked on the DNA. Germline V gene lookup returns CDR1 KGHTA and CDR2 FQNQQP. CDR3 length: 13 residues. The CDR3 DNA, read in part, is TGCTCCAGCTCCAACAGGGCCGACACAGAAGTCTTC. This sequence encodes CSSSNRADTEVF. From start to end, the CDR3 is CSSSNRADTEVFF.

With regard to this clone: The genes are named according to mouse. The DNA ends 1 residue before the CDR3 does, and the rest of the CDR3 is filled in from the germline J gene. V and J are TRBV16 and TRBJ2-3; D is undetermined. Trimming took off 5 bases at V and 6 bases at J, with 6 bases between the two ends. The CDR3 consists of 11 residues. Germline CDR1 SGHSA, CDR2 FRNQAP. The CDR3 region is CASSVGETLYF. CDR3 DNA, as far as it was read: TGTGCAAGCAGCGTAGGGGAAACGCTGTAT.

This clone was picked up a small number of times. Gene names and germline refer to mouse. The sample carries other DNA sequences with the same CDR3. This chain's CDR3 is CASSLRDWGYEQYF. CDR3 DNA, as far as it was read: TGTGCCAGCAGTCTTCGGGACTGGGGGTATGAACAGTAC. This rearrangement joins TRBV26 to TRBJ2-7; 11 bases are shared with TRBD2. The read finishes 1 residue shy of the CDR3 end, and the germline J gene is used to complete it. V was clipped by 3 bases and J by 4 bases; unmatched bases: 2. Per germline, CDR1 KGHPV and CDR2 FQNQEV (reference sequence). CDR3 size: 14 residues.

This clone turned up a few times. Gene names are mouse gene names. The missing CDR3 end, 1 residue past where the read stops, is filled in from the germline J gene. The rearrangement joins TRBV3 to TRBJ2-7; 9 positions match TRBD2. The germline V gene has CDR1 SNHLY and CDR2 FYNGKV (reference sequence). This CDR3 spans 13 amino acids. The V gene end was trimmed by 6 bases and the J gene end by 3 bases; junction bases not matched to a gene: 3. The CDR3 region is CASRGWGGYEQYF. The DNA read from the CDR3 is TGTGCCAGCAGGGGCTGGGGGGGCTATGAACAGTAC.

Turning to this clone: The gene names given are mouse names. The missing CDR3 end, 1 residue past where the read stops, is filled in from the germline J gene. V usage is TRBV16 and J usage is TRBJ2-2; 8 bases are a match to TRBD2. The length of the CDR3 is 15 residues. Germline trimming cut 1 base from V and 2 bases from J; bases unmatched to any gene: 0. Germline assignment: CDR1 SGHSA and CDR2 FRNQAP. CDR3 sequence: CASSLAGGNTGQLYF. CDR3 DNA, as far as it was read: TGTGCAAGCAGCTTAGCTGGGGGGAACACCGGGCAGCTCTAC.

With respect to this clone: Gene labels here are mouse ones. Other nucleotide sequences from this sample produce the same CDR3. CDR3 residues: CASSLGQSSYEQYF. The sequenced CDR3 bases are TGTGCCAGCAGTCTGGGACAAAGCTCCTATGAACAGTAC. The chain has TRBV26 and TRBJ2-7, with a weak D call TRBD1 (5 bases). The read ends 1 residue shy of where the CDR3 ends; the end is completed using the germline J gene. Germline CDR1 is KGHPV and CDR2 is FQNQEV (reference sequence). The V and J ends lost 2 bases and 0 bases respectively, with 8 bases between them. The CDR3 covers 14 residues.

Remarks on this clone: Gene and germline names: mouse. The read ends 1 residue early relative to the CDR3; the germline J gene fills the gap. The V gene is TRBV5, the J gene TRBJ1-3, with D possibly matching TRBD1 (5 bases). The CDR3 is 15 amino acids. V lost 4 bases and J lost 0, with 10 bases in between. Looked up from germline, CDR1 is LGHNA and CDR2 is YNLKQL (reference sequence). CDR3: CASSPTDYSGNTLYF. CDR3 DNA (partial): TGTGCCAGCAGCCCGACAGACTATTCTGGAAATACGCTCTAT.

A note on this clone: Genes here carry mouse names. The CDR3 end lies 1 residue beyond the end of the read and is filled in from the germline J gene. The gene calls are TRBV23 and TRBJ2-5; the table's D call, TRBD2, was not checked against the DNA. This CDR3 region has 14 residues. Germline loops: CDR1 KGHTA, CDR2 FQNQQP. CDR3 loop: CSSSHRTGGDTQYF. CDR3 DNA (partial): TGCTCCAGCAGTCACCGGACTGGAGGGGACACCCAGTAC.

On this clone itself: The gene symbols are mouse symbols. The CDR3 is cut off 1 residue early in the read; its end comes from the germline J gene. The chain uses TRBV26 and TRBJ2-1; 9 bases match TRBD2. The CDR3 has 14 amino acids. Germline CDR1 KGHPV, CDR2 FQNQEV (reference sequence). Trimming at V came to 2 bases and at J to 6 bases, leaving 2 bases not matched to a gene. CDR3 bases read: TGTGCCAGCAGTCTGAACTGGGGGGTTGCTGAGCAGTTC. Its translation is CASSLNWGVAEQF. The whole CDR3 reads CASSLNWGVAEQFF. Variable domain in full (rest from reference TRBV26 and TRBJ2-1): NSKVIQTPRYLVKGQGQKAKMRCIPEKGHPVVFWYQQNKNNEFKFLINFQNQEVLQQIDMTEKRFSAECPSNSPCSLEIQSSEAGDSALYLCASSLNWGVAEQFFGPGTRLTVL.

Points on this clone: The gene names here belong to mouse. The read falls 1 residue short of the CDR3 end, and the missing part is taken from the germline J gene. This chain uses TRBV31 with TRBJ1-1, with D possibly TRBD1 on 6 matching bases. Deletions cut 3 bases from V and 5 bases from J, with 10 bases between. The CDR3 has 12 residues. The germline V gene encodes CDR1 GKSSPN and CDR2 SITVG. CDR3 DNA, as far as it was read: TGTGCCTGGAGGGAGAGGGGGACAGAAGTCTTC. It yields the protein CAWRERGTEVF. The entire CDR3 sequence reads CAWRERGTEVFF.

This clone has just a few counts. Germline and genes here are mouse. The CDR3 goes on 1 residue after the read ends, and that part is filled in from the germline J gene. The chain is built from TRBV3 and TRBJ2-3; D gene uncertain. V was cut by 3 bases and J by 1 base, with 8 bases left in between. Per the germline V gene, CDR1 is SNHLY and CDR2 is FYNGKV (reference sequence). There are 14 residues in the CDR3. The CDR3 bases that were read are TGTGCCAGCAGCTTGAACGGGGGTGCAGAAACGCTGTAT. Translating it yields CASSLNGGAETLY. The entire CDR3 sequence reads CASSLNGGAETLYF.

Worth noting for this clone: Mouse gene names and germline throughout. The observed sequence ends 1 residue before the CDR3 terminus, with the missing tail filled in from the germline J gene. The V gene is TRBV13-3, the J gene TRBJ1-3; D call uncertain. CDR3 length equals 14 residues. The germline CDR1 and CDR2 sequences are NNHDY and SYVADS. Between the trimmed V and J ends, which lost 2 bases and 0 bases, there was a span of 6 bases. The CDR3 sequence: CASSENNSGNTLYF. The sequenced part of the CDR3 DNA is TGTGCCAGCAGTGAAAACAATTCTGGAAATACGCTCTAT.

Note on this clone: The genes and germline here are from mouse. The sequenced fragment ends 1 residue before the CDR3 boundary, so the rest is inferred from the germline J gene. The chain combines TRBV26 with TRBJ2-1; D not resolved. V shed 6 bases and J shed 2 bases, with 5 bases lying between them. This CDR3 is built from 12 residues. Germline lookup yields CDR1 KGHPV and CDR2 FQNQEV (reference sequence). The sequenced CDR3 bases are TGTGCCAGCAGCCCCTACTATGCTGAGCAGTTC. Translating it yields CASSPYYAEQF. From start to end, the CDR3 is CASSPYYAEQFF.

With respect to this clone: Genes and germline come from the mouse. The read ends 1 residue before the CDR3 terminus; that terminus is restored from the germline J gene. V is TRBV17 and J is TRBJ2-7; tentatively, D is TRBD1 (5 bases). Germline assignment: CDR1 MNHDT and CDR2 YYDKIL. The CDR3 is 12 residues long. V was shortened by 5 bases and J by 7 bases, with 12 bases between the two germline ends. The covered CDR3 bases are TGTGCTAGCAGTTATCAGGGTCGAGAACAGTAC. It translates to CASSYQGREQY. The whole CDR3 sequence is CASSYQGREQYF.

The sample holds a few counts of this clone. These gene names are mouse names. The sequenced fragment ends 1 residue before the CDR3 boundary, so the rest is inferred from the germline J gene. This sequence joins TRBV20 and TRBJ2-3; either TRBD1 or TRBD2 may supply D (6 bases each). The CDR3 length is 13 residues. CDR1 is GFQATS, CDR2 STVNSAI, per germline. The V gene lost 2 bases and the J gene lost 5 bases, with 11 bases spanning the gap. The CDR3 protein is CGARSGGGETLYF. The CDR3 bases that were read are TGTGGTGCTAGGAGCGGGGGCGGAGAAACGCTGTAT. The variable domain in full, completed from reference TRBV20 and TRBJ2-3, reads GALVYQYPRRTICKSGTSMRMECQAVGFQATSVAWYRQSPQKTFELIALSTVNSAIKYEQNFTQEKFPISHPNLSFSSMTVLNAYLEDRGLYLCGARSGGGETLYFGSGTRLTVL.

On this clone: These gene names are mouse names. The read terminates 1 residue ahead of where the CDR3 ends, so the germline J gene completes it. The chain combines TRBV17 with TRBJ1-4; no clear D gene. Germline V gives CDR1 MNHDT, CDR2 YYDKIL. V lost 2 bases, J lost 2 bases, and 6 bases lay in between. The CDR3 loop spans 14 amino acids. The sequenced part of the CDR3 DNA is TGTGCTAGCAGTAGATCCGGGTCCAACGAAAGATTATTT. Translated, it gives CASSRSGSNERLF. The full CDR3 protein reads CASSRSGSNERLFF.

This clone was picked up a small number of times. Mouse names are used for the genes. The DNA ends 1 residue before the CDR3 does, and the rest of the CDR3 is filled in from the germline J gene. The chain carries TRBV26 and TRBJ1-3; D unclear. V lost 2 bases to trimming and J lost 1 base, with 9 bases between them. The CDR3 contains 15 residues. Looked up from germline, CDR1 is KGHPV and CDR2 is FQNQEV (reference sequence). The CDR3 reads CASSLSGLSGNTLYF. Partial CDR3 DNA: TGTGCCAGCAGTCTGAGCGGCTTGTCTGGAAATACGCTCTAT.

A remark on this clone: The genes are named according to mouse. Partial CDR3 DNA: TGTGCAAGCAGCTTGGACATAAACACCGGGCAGCTCTAC. It codes for CASSLDINTGQLY. In full, the CDR3 reads CASSLDINTGQLYF. The rearrangement joins TRBV16 to TRBJ2-2, with D possibly matching TRBD1 (5 bases). Sequencing ends 1 residue short of the CDR3 end; the germline J gene provides the rest. The germline V gene encodes CDR1 SGHSA and CDR2 FRNQAP. V shed 3 bases and J shed 1 base, with 6 bases lying between them. This CDR3 is built from 14 residues.

In this sample, this clone is large. Gene names denote mouse genes. The part of the CDR3 DNA that was read is TGTGCCAGCAGTCTACAGGGGGCTGGAAATACGCTCTAT. Translated, it gives CASSLQGAGNTLY. The CDR3 reads in full as CASSLQGAGNTLYF. The chain uses TRBV26 and TRBJ1-3; 8 nucleotides match TRBD1. The sequence runs out 1 residue before the end of the CDR3; the remainder is reconstructed from the germline J gene. The ends lost 3 bases at V and 2 bases at J; junction bases unmatched: 0. Germline V gene lookup returns CDR1 KGHPV and CDR2 FQNQEV (reference sequence). This CDR3 has 14 amino acids.

By share, this clone ranks as large. Genes and germline come from the mouse. Read data end 1 residue before the CDR3 end; the end is taken from the germline J gene. The rearrangement joins TRBV26 to TRBJ2-3, with 9 bases identical to TRBD1. CDR3 length: 15 amino acids. Germline V lookup: CDR1 KGHPV, CDR2 FQNQEV (reference sequence). The V segment lost 6 bases and the J segment 0 bases; nucleotides outside the gene matches: 4. CDR3 loop: CASSGTGSSAETLYF. Partial CDR3 DNA: TGTGCCAGCAGCGGGACAGGGTCTAGTGCAGAAACGCTGTAT.